This T cell receptor (beta chain) is drawn from a study of cytomegalovirus exposure and HLA in healthy donors. The PCR had 60 Vbeta and 13 Jbeta primers. This table comes from immunoSEQ multiplex PCR, and its TCRdb copy is limited to in-frame clones, with some not included. The sample records 200,000 to 250,000 clones, 76% being singletons. Study results and caveats: In a later analysis, donors in an Asian-associated ancestry cluster reportedly had fewer N-insertions in productive TCRs than the cohort mean. Across all donors, roughly uniform sequencing depth was an assumption of the presence/absence analyses. Rare TCR sequences dominated, though some public TCRs recurred in many donors. According to an earlier analysis, most TCR beta V segments yielded productive rearrangements about 87% or about 30% of the time.

This clone has a handful of counts. Its antigen is unidentified. V was pared by 3 bases and J by 7 bases, with 12 bases between. Germline V gene sequence: CDR1 SGHTA, CDR2 FQGNSA. CDR3 length: 14 residues. The sequence came from a man younger than 30 in good health and CMV-seronegative. Material: PBMCs. The chain couples TRBV7-2 to TRBJ2-2, with D maybe TRBD2 (5 bases). The CDR3 region is CASSFGERRGELFF. In DNA, the CDR3 is TGTGCCAGCAGCTTCGGGGAGCGCCGCGGGGAGCTGTTTTTT.